The 23 T cell receptor beta chains reported below all come from one sample, sequenced in a study of memory CD4+ T cells and cytomegalovirus serostatus. Single viable CD3+CD4+CD8-CD45RO+ cells were sorted as the memory CD4+ T cells. Produced via immunoSEQ multiplex PCR; TCRdb's table is partial and in-frame only. Altogether about 41,000 clones are present, 75% to 85% being singletons, with the ten largest covering 0.79%. Material for sequencing was memory CD4+ T cells from blood. Receptor source: an adult in good health and CMV-seronegative.

The rearrangement joins TRBV19 to TRBJ1-2; a possible D gene is TRBD1 (6 bases). Trimming took off 8 bases at V and 7 bases at J, with 17 bases between the two ends. The CDR3 is 13 amino acids. Germline V gene data show CDR1 as LNHDA and CDR2 as SQIVND (reference sequence). The CDR3 sequence: CASRVGGRVGYTF. The DNA of the CDR3 is TGTGCCAGTCGAGTGGGGGGGCGCGTTGGCTACACCTTC.

This clone was counted only a few times. The chain joins TRBV29-1 to TRBJ2-2; 10 bases map to TRBD1. Losses at the gene ends were 7 bases for V and 2 bases for J; bases not matched to a gene: 4. The germline V gene encodes CDR1 SQVTM and CDR2 ANQGSEA. CDR3 length: 14 residues. CDR3 in DNA: TGCAGCGGGGGGACAGGGGAAAACACCGGGGAGCTGTTTTTT. Translated: CSGGTGENTGELFF.

This chain uses TRBV18 with TRBJ2-3; 7 bases agree with TRBD1. CDR3 length: 16 residues. CDR1 is KGHSH and CDR2 is LQKENI in the germline V gene. J gave up 2 bases and V 3 bases, and 8 bases lay outside the gene matches. CDR3 sequence (DNA): TGTGCCAGCTCACCGACAGGGTGGAGGAACACAGATACGCAGTATTTT. Translation: CASSPTGWRNTDTQYF. Combining the CDR3 with reference TRBV18 and TRBJ2-3 gives the whole variable domain NAGVMQNPRHLVRRRGQEARLRCSPMKGHSHVYWYRQLPEEGLKFMVYLQKENIIDESGMPKERFSAEFPKEGPSILRIQQVVRGDSAAYFCASSPTGWRNTDTQYFGPGTRLTVL.

V and J are TRBV4-2 and TRBJ2-1; TRBD2 aligns across 8 bases. Germline CDR1 LGHNA, CDR2 YNFKEQ. The CDR3 is 17 residues long. Trimming took 0 bases from V and 6 from J; bases not matched to a gene: 10. As DNA, the CDR3 is TGTGCCAGCAGCCAAGAATGGGCTAGCGGGCCAGCCAATGAGCAGTTCTTC. This codes for CASSQEWASGPANEQFF.

This clone has just one count. The chain uses TRBV4-1 and TRBJ2-4, with D tentatively TRBD2 (5 bases). Looked up from germline, CDR1 is MGHRA and CDR2 is YSYEKL. Trimming stripped 4 bases from V and 7 bases from J, with 17 bases between. The CDR3 is 15 residues long. For the CDR3, the DNA is TGCGCCAGCAGCCCCCGGGGAAGTGAGCGCAACATTCAGTACTTC. It encodes CASSPRGSERNIQYF.

The chain has TRBV9 and TRBJ2-2, with no clear D. This CDR3 is built from 13 residues. Trimming took off 0 bases at V and 3 bases at J, with 3 bases between the two ends. Germline V CDR1 and CDR2: SGDLS, YYNGEE. The CDR3 reads CASSVGHTGELFF. The DNA for the CDR3 is TGTGCCAGCAGCGTAGGGCACACCGGGGAGCTGTTTTTT.

This clone showed up just a few times. The V gene is TRBV7-6, the J gene TRBJ2-1; TRBD1 agrees at 7 bases. Trimming at V came to 4 bases and at J to 7 bases, leaving 4 bases not matched to a gene. The CDR3 has 13 amino acids. The germline gives CDR1 SGHVS, CDR2 FNYEAQ. CDR3 coding DNA: TGTGCCAGCAGCTCGTACAGGGGTAATGAGCAGTTCTTC. Translated, it gives CASSSYRGNEQFF.

The V gene is TRBV11-1, the J gene TRBJ2-3; tentatively, D is TRBD1 or TRBD2 (5 bases each). In germline, CDR1 is SGHAT, CDR2 FQDESV (reference sequence). V lost 3 bases, J lost 5 bases, and 12 bases lay in between. The CDR3 consists of 14 residues. The DNA for the CDR3 is TGTGCCAGCAGCTTGAGGGGTTCGGTAGATACGCAGTATTTT. It is translated as CASSLRGSVDTQYF.

This rearrangement joins TRBV30 to TRBJ1-1; TRBD1 might be the D (6 bases). V was clipped by 3 bases and J by 5 bases, with 10 bases between them. The CDR3 spans 12 residues. Per the germline V gene, CDR1 is GTSNPN and CDR2 is SVGIG (reference sequence). Written as DNA, the CDR3 is TGTGCCTGGAGGGACAGTGGGACTGAAGCTTTCTTT. Protein product: CAWRDSGTEAFF. Full variable domain (outside the CDR3, taken from reference TRBV30 and TRBJ1-1): SQTIHQWPATLVQPVGSPLSLECTVEGTSNPNLYWYRQAAGRGLQLLFYSVGIGQISSEVPQNLSASRPQDRQFILSSKKLLLSDSGFYLCAWRDSGTEAFFGQGTRLTVV.

This clone was detected only a few times. CDR3 residues: CASTDGQGAYEQYF. The CDR3 DNA sequence: TGTGCCAGCACGGATGGACAGGGGGCCTACGAGCAGTACTTC. V usage is TRBV2 and J usage is TRBJ2-7, with TRBD1 identical over 10 bases. Trimming removed 7 bases from V and 2 bases from J; junction bases left unmatched: 5. This CDR3 comprises 14 residues. Germline V gene sequence: CDR1 SNHLY, CDR2 FYNNEI.

V and J are TRBV6-5 and TRBJ2-1; D gene ambiguous. V was clipped by 2 bases and J by 7 bases, with 18 bases between them. CDR3 length equals 16 residues. The V gene's germline CDR1 is MNHEY and CDR2 SVGAGI. The CDR3 sequence is CASSYGWSLGQNEQFF. The CDR3 DNA sequence: TGTGCCAGCAGTTACGGGTGGAGTCTGGGCCAAAATGAGCAGTTCTTC.

The chain recombines TRBV5-1 with TRBJ1-1; D perhaps matches TRBD1 (5 bases). Between the trimmed V and J ends, which lost 4 bases and 5 bases, there was a span of 18 bases. Germline CDR1 is SGHRS and CDR2 is YFSETQ. This CDR3 region has 15 residues. DNA of the CDR3: TGCGCCAGCAGCGGAGGGACGTCCGAAGGGACTGAAGCTTTCTTT. It is translated as CASSGGTSEGTEAFF.

The rearrangement joins TRBV6-6 to TRBJ1-5; D uncertain. Trimming removed 3 bases at V and 9 bases at J, with 12 bases between. CDR3 size: 13 residues. Germline CDR1 reads MNHNY; CDR2 reads SVGAGI (reference sequence). CDR3 amino acids: CASSYTQAGPQHF. The CDR3 nucleotides are TGTGCCAGCAGTTATACCCAAGCGGGGCCCCAGCATTTT.

The rearrangement uses TRBV6-6 and TRBJ1-6; 7 bases match TRBD1. V dropped 11 bases and J dropped 7; count of bases not matched to a gene: 5. The germline gives CDR1 MNHNY, CDR2 SVGAGI (reference sequence). There are 12 residues in the CDR3. CDR3 amino acids: CAATGENSPLHF. The CDR3 DNA is TGTGCCGCTACAGGGGAGAATTCACCCCTCCACTTT.

This clone occurred a few times. This rearrangement joins TRBV5-1 to TRBJ1-1; D possibly corresponds to TRBD1 (5 bases). The germline gives CDR1 SGHRS, CDR2 YFSETQ. The CDR3 consists of 13 residues. V was pared by 7 bases and J by 1 base, with 11 bases between. The CDR3 loop is CASGYQGNTEAFF. The CDR3 nucleotides read TGCGCCAGCGGCTACCAGGGGAACACTGAAGCTTTCTTT.

V gene TRBV10-3 combines with J gene TRBJ1-2; 7 nucleotides match TRBD1. Losses at the gene ends were 8 bases for V and 8 bases for J; bases not matched to a gene: 8. The CDR3 length is 12 residues. Looked up from germline, CDR1 is ENHRY and CDR2 is SYGVKD. The CDR3 sequence: CAIPGGGGGYTF. The CDR3 region has the DNA TGTGCCATCCCAGGGGGAGGGGGAGGCTACACCTTC.

V usage is TRBV6-5 and J usage is TRBJ1-1; D gene ambiguous. Germline V CDR1 and CDR2: MNHEY, SVGAGI. The V gene lost 6 bases and the J gene lost 1 base, with 9 bases spanning the gap. This CDR3 comprises 13 residues. The CDR3 loop is CASSLDRNTEAFF. CDR3 nucleotide sequence: TGTGCCAGCAGCCTAGACCGGAACACTGAAGCTTTCTTT.

This clone was observed a single time. The CDR3 sequence: CASSYSGALRPGELFF. CDR3 DNA: TGTGCCAGCAGTTACTCGGGGGCACTGCGACCAGGGGAGCTGTTTTTT. The rearrangement joins TRBV6-6 to TRBJ2-2; D is perhaps TRBD1 (6 bases). In germline, CDR1 is MNHNY, CDR2 SVGAGI (reference sequence). The CDR3 runs 16 residues. V was shortened by 0 bases and J by 8 bases, with 16 bases between the two germline ends.

This sequence joins TRBV23-1 and TRBJ2-6; 9 bases are shared with TRBD1. TRBV23-1 is recorded as an ORF, its role being uncertain. This CDR3 region has 14 residues. The ends lost 9 bases at V and 2 bases at J; junction bases unmatched: 2. CDR3 amino acids: CARDRGAGANVLTF. The CDR3 DNA reads TGCGCCAGGGACAGGGGCGCTGGGGCCAACGTCCTGACTTTC.

CDR3 region: CASTLDRTDSPLHF. The DNA for the CDR3 is TGTGCCAGTACTCTTGACAGGACGGATTCACCCCTCCACTTT. The chain is built from TRBV19 and TRBJ1-6, with D tentatively TRBD1 (6 bases). The germline gives CDR1 LNHDA, CDR2 SQIVND (reference sequence). V was trimmed by 7 bases and J by 8 bases, leaving 15 bases between them. The CDR3 sequence is 14 residues long.

CDR3 loop: CASSLSRGYTF. DNA of the CDR3: TGTGCCAGCAGTTTATCCCGGGGCTACACCTTC. The J gene is TRBJ1-2, the V gene TRBV6-5; D not resolved. Trimming stripped 4 bases from V and 8 bases from J, with 8 bases between. The CDR3 length is 11 residues. In germline, CDR1 is MNHEY, CDR2 SVGAGI.

The V gene is TRBV18, the J gene TRBJ2-2; tentatively, D is TRBD1 (5 bases). The CDR3 is 15 residues long. V lost 3 bases to trimming and J lost 4 bases, with 12 bases between them. CDR1 and CDR2 from the germline V gene are KGHSH and LQKENI. This chain's CDR3 is CASSPDMATTGELFF. The CDR3, as DNA: TGTGCCAGCTCACCGGACATGGCTACCACCGGGGAGCTGTTTTTT.

This chain uses TRBV7-3 with TRBJ2-7, with 12 positions matching TRBD2. Trimming cost V 5 bases and J 5 bases; bases outside gene matches: 4. CDR3 size: 14 residues. The V gene's germline CDR1 is SGHTA and CDR2 FQGTGA. The CDR3: CASSRTSGAHEQYF. The CDR3 nucleotides are TGTGCCAGCAGCCGGACTAGCGGGGCACACGAGCAGTACTTC. The full variable domain, with the rest looked up from reference TRBV7-3 and TRBJ2-7, is GAGVSQTPSNKVTEKGKYVELRCDPISGHTALYWYRQSLGQGPEFLIYFQGTGAADDSGLPNDRFFAVRPEGSVSTLKIQRTERGDSAVYLCASSRTSGAHEQYFGPGTRLTVT.